This record covers a single T cell receptor (beta chain). What it binds is not known. A junction end diverges from the germline sequence, so it may reflect a read error. The sample originates from a study of cytomegalovirus exposure and HLA in healthy donors. Study results and caveats: When analyzed later, the rates of TCR association showed variation by HLA locus, with DRB1 the most and HLA-C the fewest. A further, later analysis showed that HLA-associated TCR beta chains (compared with equally common others) were more clonally expanded.

A multiplex PCR was run with 60 Vbeta primers and 13 Jbeta primers. TCRdb's table, derived via immunoSEQ multiplex PCR, lists solely in-frame clones and lacks some. The table lists about 150,000 clones, approximately 74% of them singletons. Sample: PBMCs. This receptor was identified in a man aged 18 to 35 in good health and CMV-seropositive.

For the CDR3, the DNA is TGTGCCAGCAGCTTGTTGAGGCGAGATTACCGGGACAGCAAAGATACGCAGTATTTT. Translation gives CASSLLRRDYRDSKDTQYF. The chain employs TRBV5-6 and TRBJ2-3, with 7 bases matching TRBD1. Germline values: CDR1 SGHDT, CDR2 YYEEEE. This CDR3 contains 19 residues.